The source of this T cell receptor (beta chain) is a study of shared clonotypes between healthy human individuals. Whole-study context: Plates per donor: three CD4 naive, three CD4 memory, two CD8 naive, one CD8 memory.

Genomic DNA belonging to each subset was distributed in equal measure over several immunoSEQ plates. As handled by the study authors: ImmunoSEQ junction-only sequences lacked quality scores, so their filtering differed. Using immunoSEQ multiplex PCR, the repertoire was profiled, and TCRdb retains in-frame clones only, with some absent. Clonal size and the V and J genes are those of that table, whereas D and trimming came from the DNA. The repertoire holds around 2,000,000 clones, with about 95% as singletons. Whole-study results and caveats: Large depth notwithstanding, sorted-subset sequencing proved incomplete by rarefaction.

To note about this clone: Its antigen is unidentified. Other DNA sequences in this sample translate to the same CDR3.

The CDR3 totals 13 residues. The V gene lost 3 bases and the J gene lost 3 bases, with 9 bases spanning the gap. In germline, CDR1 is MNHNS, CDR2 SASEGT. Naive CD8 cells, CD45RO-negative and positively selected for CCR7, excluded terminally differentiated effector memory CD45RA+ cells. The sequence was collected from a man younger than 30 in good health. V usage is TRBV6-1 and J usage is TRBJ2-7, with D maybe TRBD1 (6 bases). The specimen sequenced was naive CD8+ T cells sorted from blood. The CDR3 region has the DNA TGTGCCAGCAGTGAGGCAGGGGACTACGAGCAGTACTTC. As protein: CASSEAGDYEQYF.